This TCR beta chain is drawn from a study of blood T cell repertoires in COVID-19. Repertoires were generated with immunoSEQ multiplex PCR, while TCRdb's copy carries only in-frame clones and drops some. The sample yields about 240,000 clones, 80% to 90% seen once. The sequenced sample consisted of PBMCs or T cells enriched from blood (not recorded which). The receptor's source is a woman in her twenties or thirties who had recovered from COVID-19.

CDR3 protein: CAWSVPWEGTAGNEQFF. CDR3 DNA: TGTGCCTGGAGTGTCCCTTGGGAGGGGACGGCTGGAAATGAGCAGTTCTTC. This chain connects TRBV30 to TRBJ2-1; 7 bases agree with TRBD2. The CDR3 has 17 amino acids. With 0 bases clipped from V and 7 bases from J, the junction kept 15 bases outside the gene matches. Germline values: CDR1 GTSNPN, CDR2 SVGIG (reference sequence).